The 28 T cell receptor beta chains listed next were all sequenced from one sample in a study of breast tumors, draining lymph nodes, adjacent tissues. Each CDR3 protein gets one entry after TCRdb re-called the multiplex PCR reads with MiXCR. Among about 130,000 distinct CDR3 sequences listed, 15% to 20% were seen once. Samples came from axillary lymph nodes draining the breast cancer. Sequencing was done on a sample of axillary lymph node tissue. These receptors originate from a female donor with breast cancer. Some clones in this sample may be carry-over from other donors' samples.

This rearrangement joins TRBV25-1 to TRBJ2-7, with 11 bases lining up with TRBD1. This CDR3 comprises 15 residues. J was trimmed by 6 bases and V by 6 bases; bases with no gene match: 10. Germline V gene sequence: CDR1 MGHDK, CDR2 SYGVNS. DNA for the CDR3: TGTGCCAGCAGGTCCTGGGACAGGGGGATCGGCGAGCAGTACTTC. Its translation is CASRSWDRGIGEQYF.

DNA of the CDR3: TGTGCCAGCAGCTTGGCAGGGGGTAAGCCCCAGCATTTT. Its translation: CASSLAGGKPQHF. The chain links TRBV11-1 to TRBJ1-5, with 7 positions matching TRBD1. CDR3 length: 13 amino acids. The junction had 4 bases not matched to a gene; V was cut back by 3 bases and J by 8 bases. CDR1 and CDR2 from the germline V gene are SGHAT and FQDESV (reference sequence).

This clonotype was picked up many times. The gene calls are TRBV2 and TRBJ2-5, with D possibly being TRBD2 (6 bases). The CDR3 sequence is 13 residues long. Germline V lookup: CDR1 SNHLY, CDR2 FYNNEI. The ends were cut back, 7 bases at V and 0 bases at J, with 9 bases in the middle. The CDR3 DNA reads TGTGCCAGCAACTGGGACTACCAAGAGACCCAGTACTTC. Translation gives CASNWDYQETQYF. Full variable domain (outside the CDR3, taken from reference TRBV2 and TRBJ2-5): EPEVTQTPSHQVTQMGQEVILRCVPISNHLYFYWYRQILGQKVEFLVSFYNNEISEKSEIFDDQFSVERPDGSNFTLKIRSTKLEDSAMYFCASNWDYQETQYFGPGTRLLVL.

Ten or more counts support this clonotype. The chain employs TRBV5-1 and TRBJ2-1; 10 bases are shared with TRBD2. V shed 5 bases and J 6 bases; nucleotides not matched to a gene: 8. CDR3 size: 15 residues. From germline, CDR1 is SGHRS and CDR2 YFSETQ. CDR3 bases: TGCGCCAGCAGTACCGAGCGGGGGGGCCTCAATGAGCAGTTCTTC. This encodes CASSTERGGLNEQFF.

This clonotype was detected ten times or more. The genes are TRBV6-1 and TRBJ1-6; D is undetermined. Germline assignment: CDR1 MNHNS and CDR2 SASEGT. V was cut by 6 bases and J by 6 bases, with 18 bases left in between. CDR3 length: 16 amino acids. The CDR3 protein is CASRQSRKGSNSPLHF. Here the CDR3 DNA reads TGTGCCAGCAGACAGTCAAGAAAGGGTTCTAATTCACCCCTCCACTTT.

This clonotype was seen repeatedly, ten times or more. This chain links TRBV4-1 with TRBJ2-2, with 9 bases lining up with TRBD1. V lost 3 bases, J lost 4 bases, and 6 bases stayed unmatched. Germline CDR1 is MGHRA and CDR2 is YSYEKL. The CDR3 extends over 16 amino acids. The chain's CDR3 is CASSHLGQGITGELFF. CDR3 nucleotide sequence: TGCGCCAGCAGCCATTTAGGACAGGGGATCACCGGGGAGCTGTTTTTT.

This clonotype was observed at least ten times. V and J are TRBV28 and TRBJ2-1, with TRBD2 identical over 11 bases. Germline V gene lookup returns CDR1 MDHEN and CDR2 SYDVKM. V was clipped by 3 bases and J by 6 bases; unmatched bases: 4. This CDR3 contains 15 residues. CDR3 DNA: TGTGCCAGCAGTTTTAGCGGGAGGGGAGGCAATGAGCAGTTCTTC. This gives the protein CASSFSGRGGNEQFF.

The rearrangement joins TRBV19 to TRBJ2-1; 8 nucleotides match TRBD2. The CDR3 has 15 residues. After removal of 6 bases from V and 3 bases from J, the junction contained 7 bases not matched to a gene. Germline V lookup: CDR1 LNHDA, CDR2 SQIVND (reference sequence). The CDR3 region is CASRAGTRGYNEQFF. CDR3 nucleotides: TGTGCCAGTAGGGCCGGGACTAGGGGCTACAATGAGCAGTTCTTC. Combining the CDR3 with reference TRBV19 and TRBJ2-1 gives the whole variable domain DGGITQSPKYLFRKEGQNVTLSCEQNLNHDAMYWYRQDPGQGLRLIYYSQIVNDFQKGDIAEGYSVSREKKESFPLTVTSAQKNPTAFYLCASRAGTRGYNEQFFGPGTRLTVL.

This clonotype was counted at least ten times. CDR3 DNA sequence: TGTGCCACTAGCGGGGGGGAGACCCAGTACTTC. This translates into CATSGGETQYF. The V call is TRBV24-1, the J call TRBJ2-5; 10 nucleotides line up with TRBD2. Per germline, CDR1 KGHDR and CDR2 SFDVKD. J was trimmed by 5 bases and V by 10 bases; bases with no gene match: 0. The length of the CDR3 is 11 residues.

This clonotype was observed a single time. A much larger clone differs by one base, so this may be a read error. This rearrangement joins TRBV7-2 to TRBJ1-5, with unresolved D. V lost 0 bases, J lost 5 bases, and 5 bases lay in between. The CDR3 is 13 amino acids. Germline V gene sequence: CDR1 SGHTA, CDR2 FQGNSA. The CDR3 nucleotides read TGTGCCAGCAGCTTAGCGGCCGATCAGCCCCAGCATTTT. This gives the protein CASSLAADQPQHF.

The chain carries TRBV6-1 and TRBJ2-7; no clear D. Germline V gene data show CDR1 as MNHNS and CDR2 as SASEGT. The CDR3 loop spans 16 amino acids. V was cut by 2 bases and J by 4 bases, with 18 bases left in between. The CDR3 DNA is TGTGCCAGCAGTGAAACTGCAACGGGTTCCTTGTACGAGCAGTACTTC. It encodes CASSETATGSLYEQYF.

This clonotype was counted ten times or more. The chain has TRBV7-3 and TRBJ2-1; D may be TRBD2 (5 bases). Germline V gene data show CDR1 as SGHTA and CDR2 as FQGTGA. Trimming removed 5 bases from V and 1 base from J, with 15 bases in between. This CDR3 contains 16 residues. The CDR3 spells CASSEKRTPSYNEQFF. The CDR3 DNA follows: TGTGCCAGCAGCGAAAAGCGGACCCCATCCTACAATGAGCAGTTCTTC.

This clonotype has at least ten counts. This chain joins TRBV3-1 and TRBJ1-6, with a weak D call TRBD1 (6 bases). CDR1 is LGHDT, CDR2 YNNKEL, per germline (reference sequence). There are 16 residues in the CDR3. V was clipped by 0 bases and J by 2 bases, with 8 bases between them. CDR3 DNA: TGTGCCAGCAGCCAAGAGAGGACAGCCTATAATTCACCCCTCCACTTT. Its protein is CASSQERTAYNSPLHF.

This clonotype was recorded at least ten times. Here the CDR3 DNA reads TGTGCCAGCAGTGACTCATACGGACAGTCTAAAGGCTACACCTTC. It translates to CASSDSYGQSKGYTF. The chain couples TRBV6-4 to TRBJ1-2; the D gene is possibly TRBD1 (6 bases). Trimming took 0 bases from V and 8 from J, leaving 16 bases between them. CDR1 MRHNA and CDR2 SNTAGT come from the germline V gene. This CDR3 has 15 amino acids.

As concerns this clonotype: A much larger clone is a single base away; this may be a read error. For the CDR3, the DNA is TGTGCCAGCAGCTTGGTCGTCCGGGGCATAGATACGCAGTATTTT. This gives the protein CASSLVVRGIDTQYF. The chain recombines TRBV5-5 with TRBJ2-3; the D call may be TRBD1 or TRBD2 (5 bases each). The CDR3 totals 15 residues. V shed 0 bases and J shed 5 bases, with 13 bases lying between them. CDR1 is SGHKS and CDR2 is YYEKEE in the germline V gene (reference sequence).

This clonotype was observed at least ten times. This chain links TRBV7-2 with TRBJ2-3; 7 bases agree with TRBD1. J lost 2 bases, V lost 5 bases, and 4 bases had no gene match. The germline CDR1 and CDR2 sequences are SGHTA and FQGNSA. CDR3 length: 14 amino acids. The CDR3 DNA sequence: TGTGCCAGCAGCCCGACAGGGTCCACAGATACGCAGTATTTT. Its translation is CASSPTGSTDTQYF.

The gene calls are TRBV18 and TRBJ2-5, with TRBD1 matching over 7 bases. Germline assignment: CDR1 KGHSH and CDR2 LQKENI. The J segment lost 0 bases and the V segment lost 3 bases, leaving 4 bases of the junction unmatched. This CDR3 has 15 amino acids. The CDR3 sequence is CASSPLDRYQETQYF. In DNA form, the CDR3 reads TGTGCCAGCTCACCCCTGGACAGGTACCAAGAGACCCAGTACTTC.

Of note for this clonotype: A much larger clone is a single base away; this may be a read error. This is likely a read error, given that the CDR3 carries no conserved phenylalanine or tryptophan at its end. This sequence joins TRBV13 and TRBJ1-2; weak D call: TRBD1 (5 bases). Trimming cost V 3 bases and J 7 bases, with 15 bases left between them. The CDR3 is 14 amino acids. The germline gives CDR1 PRHDT, CDR2 FYEKMQ (reference sequence). CDR3 in DNA: TGTGCCAGCAGCTTCATCAACCTTCAGGGTGGCTACACCCTC. This codes for CASSFINLQGGYTL.

This clonotype was counted a few times. The chain joins TRBV3-1 to TRBJ2-5; TRBD2 aligns across 10 bases. The CDR3 is 17 residues long. Germline V lookup: CDR1 LGHDT, CDR2 YNNKEL (reference sequence). V was clipped by 4 bases and J by 5 bases; unmatched bases: 13. The CDR3 is CASSPPRSSGRDETQYF. The CDR3 DNA is TGTGCCAGCAGCCCACCAAGGTCTAGCGGGAGAGACGAGACCCAGTACTTC.

There are many counts of this clonotype. The V gene is TRBV2, the J gene TRBJ1-2; D is possibly TRBD1 (5 bases). The CDR3 totals 15 residues. Trimming took 2 bases from V and 8 from J, leaving 18 bases between them. Germline loops: CDR1 SNHLY, CDR2 FYNNEI. The CDR3: CASSERGGGWGGYTF. In DNA form, the CDR3 reads TGTGCCAGCAGTGAAAGGGGTGGGGGATGGGGCGGCTACACCTTC. The complete variable domain, with remaining parts taken from reference TRBV2 and TRBJ1-2, reads EPEVTQTPSHQVTQMGQEVILRCVPISNHLYFYWYRQILGQKVEFLVSFYNNEISEKSEIFDDQFSVERPDGSNFTLKIRSTKLEDSAMYFCASSERGGGWGGYTFGSGTRLTVV.

This clonotype has a count of ten or more. The V and J genes are TRBV20-1 and TRBJ2-1; 7 positions match TRBD2. V trimming: 0 bases; J trimming: 0 bases; junction bases outside the gene matches: 8. The CDR3 runs to 17 residues. Germline CDR1 reads DFQATT; CDR2 reads SNEGSKA (reference sequence). The CDR3 region is CSARDPGGGSSYNEQFF. As DNA, the CDR3 is TGCAGTGCTAGAGACCCTGGCGGGGGTAGCTCCTACAATGAGCAGTTCTTC.

This clonotype has a count of ten or more. CDR3 coding DNA: TGTGCCAGCAGCGTTACATACAGGGATGGCTACACCTTC. Protein sequence: CASSVTYRDGYTF. J is TRBJ1-2 and V is TRBV7-2, with a possible D match to TRBD1 (6 bases). The V end was cut by 5 bases, the J end by 6 bases, with 13 bases between. Germline V CDR1 and CDR2: SGHTA, FQGNSA. The CDR3 spans 13 residues. The entire variable domain, with the rest obtained from reference TRBV7-2 and TRBJ1-2, is as follows: GAGVSQSPSNKVTEKGKDVELRCDPISGHTALYWYRQSLGQGLEFLIYFQGNSAPDKSGLPSDRFSAERTGGSVSTLTIQRTQQEDSAVYLCASSVTYRDGYTFGSGTRLTVV.

The gene calls are TRBV28 and TRBJ2-1; TRBD2 aligns across 13 bases. The CDR3 extends over 20 amino acids. Germline assignment: CDR1 MDHEN and CDR2 SYDVKM. J was trimmed by 0 bases and V by 5 bases; bases with no gene match: 13. The CDR3, as DNA: TGTGCCAGCAGTCCCCAGCCCGGGACTAGCGGGACGAGCTCCTACAATGAGCAGTTCTTC. Translating gives CASSPQPGTSGTSSYNEQFF.

The genes are TRBV19 and TRBJ1-5; D unclear. Germline V CDR1 and CDR2: LNHDA, SQIVND (reference sequence). This CDR3 spans 15 amino acids. V lost 3 bases and J lost 2, with 11 bases in between. CDR3: CASSISPVGNQPQHF. The DNA for the CDR3 is TGTGCCAGTAGTATCTCCCCAGTCGGCAATCAGCCCCAGCATTTT.

Worth noting for this clonotype: This may be a read error: a much more frequent sequence differs by one nucleotide. This chain connects TRBV2 to TRBJ2-2; 8 bases are shared with TRBD1. The CDR3 covers 14 residues. Germline CDR1 is SNHLY and CDR2 is FYNNEI. CDR3 bases: TGTGCCCGGCAGACAGGGGAGAACACCGGGGAGCTGTCTTTT. It translates to CARQTGENTGELSF.

This clonotype appeared a few times. V usage is TRBV2 and J usage is TRBJ2-2, with 9 bases aligning to TRBD1. The CDR3 length is 15 residues. The ends lost 7 bases at V and 7 bases at J; junction bases unmatched: 10. The germline gives CDR1 SNHLY, CDR2 FYNNEI. Here the CDR3 reads CASTRQGVLVGELFF. The CDR3 coding sequence is TGTGCCAGCACCAGACAGGGGGTGTTGGTCGGGGAGCTGTTTTTT.

This clonotype was counted between two and nine times. The rearrangement uses TRBV11-2 and TRBJ2-3; no reliable D call. The CDR3 consists of 15 residues. Trimming cost V 0 bases and J 2 bases, with 9 bases left between them. Germline-derived CDR1 and CDR2 are SGHAT and FQNNGV. The CDR3 sequence is CASSLDVQPTDTQYF. In DNA, the CDR3 is TGTGCCAGCAGCTTAGATGTGCAGCCCACAGATACGCAGTATTTT.

This clonotype was recorded at least ten times. V usage is TRBV6-5 and J usage is TRBJ2-7; D may match TRBD1 or TRBD2 (7 bases each). This CDR3 contains 15 residues. The V gene's germline CDR1 is MNHEY and CDR2 SVGAGI. V lost 4 bases, J lost 5 bases, and 18 bases lay in between. The CDR3 DNA sequence: TGTGCCAGCAGTTCGTTAGACAGGGAGGGCCACGAGCAGTACTTC. Translation gives CASSSLDREGHEQYF.